Listed here are 10 T cell receptor beta chains from one sample, sequenced in a study of blood T cell repertoires in COVID-19. This table comes from immunoSEQ multiplex PCR, and its TCRdb copy is limited to in-frame clones, with some not included. This table holds under 200,000 clones, roughly 90% found once. The sequenced sample consisted of PBMCs or T cells enriched from blood (not recorded which). The receptors originated from a woman between 45 and 65 years old who had recovered from COVID-19.

This chain links TRBV6-5 with TRBJ1-1, with a weak D call TRBD1 (5 bases). V was pared by 7 bases and J by 0 bases, with 12 bases between. Germline values: CDR1 MNHEY, CDR2 SVGAGI. This CDR3 region has 14 residues. DNA for the CDR3: TGTGCCAGCACCTCCGGGGGTTTGAACACTGAAGCTTTCTTT. Amino acid sequence: CASTSGGLNTEAFF.

Concerning this clone: Other DNA sequences within the sample encode an identical CDR3. V gene TRBV5-1 combines with J gene TRBJ2-7; possible D gene TRBD1, 6 bases. The CDR3 has 13 residues. The V gene's germline CDR1 is SGHRS and CDR2 YFSETQ. Trimming cost V 4 bases and J 3 bases, with 11 bases left between them. The CDR3 region has the DNA TGCGCCAGCAGCCCATCACAGGGCTACGAGCAGTACTTC. Protein: CASSPSQGYEQYF. The full variable domain, completed using reference TRBV5-1 and TRBJ2-7, is KAGVTQTPRYLIKTRGQQVTLSCSPISGHRSVSWYQQTPGQGLQFLFEYFSETQRNKGNFPGRFSGRQFSNSRSEMNVSTLELGDSALYLCASSPSQGYEQYFGPGTRLTVT.

The rearrangement joins TRBV9 to TRBJ2-7; 8 positions match TRBD1. Germline CDR1 is SGDLS and CDR2 is YYNGEE. Trimming removed 0 bases from V and 4 bases from J; junction bases left unmatched: 12. CDR3 length equals 17 residues. The CDR3 here is CASSVDPGQGGRYEQYF. The CDR3 DNA reads as TGTGCCAGCAGCGTAGACCCCGGACAGGGAGGAAGGTACGAGCAGTACTTC.

The chain has TRBV7-9 and TRBJ2-7, with TRBD1 identical over 7 bases. V was clipped by 1 base and J by 6 bases; unmatched bases: 3. Germline assignment: CDR1 SEHNR and CDR2 FQNEAQ (reference sequence). The CDR3 covers 13 residues. The CDR3 protein is CASSLGQGTEQYF. The CDR3 DNA reads as TGTGCCAGCAGCTTAGGACAGGGCACCGAGCAGTACTTC.

This chain joins TRBV7-9 and TRBJ2-1; 10 nucleotides agree with TRBD2. Trimming cost V 2 bases and J 7 bases; bases outside gene matches: 11. Germline CDR1 is SEHNR and CDR2 is FQNEAQ (reference sequence). The length of the CDR3 is 17 residues. CDR3 sequence (DNA): TGTGCCAGCAGCTTACTAGCGGGAGCCACGGGAAAGAATGAGCAGTTCTTC. Protein: CASSLLAGATGKNEQFF.

This sequence joins TRBV7-2 and TRBJ2-1; 7 nucleotides match TRBD2. The J segment lost 4 bases and the V segment lost 2 bases, leaving 5 bases of the junction unmatched. This CDR3 comprises 15 residues. The V gene's germline CDR1 is SGHTA and CDR2 FQGNSA. The CDR3, as DNA: TGTGCCAGCAGCTTAACATCTAGCGGATACAATGAGCAGTTCTTC. This translates into CASSLTSSGYNEQFF.

The chain uses TRBV2 and TRBJ2-5, with TRBD1 identical over 7 bases. The CDR3 extends over 12 amino acids. V lost 5 bases, J lost 4 bases, and 1 base stayed unmatched. CDR1 and CDR2 (germline): SNHLY, FYNNEI. The CDR3 protein is CASSTGVETQYF. CDR3 bases: TGTGCCAGCAGTACAGGGGTAGAGACCCAGTACTTC.

The J gene is TRBJ2-7, the V gene TRBV7-8, with a weak D call TRBD1 (5 bases). V lost 4 bases to trimming and J lost 1 base, with 20 bases between them. This CDR3 has 17 amino acids. Germline CDR1 is SGHVS and CDR2 is FQNEAQ. The DNA for the CDR3 is TGTGCCAGCAGCTACCCTTCCCGTGACAGCCTTTCCTACGAGCAGTACTTC. This encodes CASSYPSRDSLSYEQYF.

This CDR3 is CASSPSKLGGHYEQYF. The DNA for the CDR3 is TGTGCCAGCAGCCCCTCTAAATTAGGGGGCCACTACGAGCAGTACTTC. The V and J genes are TRBV7-2 and TRBJ2-7; 7 bases are shared with TRBD1. This CDR3 is 16 amino acids long. V gave up 5 bases and J gave up 3 bases; unmatched junction bases: 13. Germline V gives CDR1 SGHTA, CDR2 FQGNSA. The variable domain in full, with the rest retrieved from reference TRBV7-2 and TRBJ2-7, is GAGVSQSPSNKVTEKGKDVELRCDPISGHTALYWYRQSLGQGLEFLIYFQGNSAPDKSGLPSDRFSAERTGGSVSTLTIQRTQQEDSAVYLCASSPSKLGGHYEQYFGPGTRLTVT.

The chain joins TRBV5-4 to TRBJ2-7; 8 nucleotides align to TRBD2. The CDR3 covers 14 residues. Germline trimming cut 0 bases from V and 6 bases from J; bases unmatched to any gene: 5. The germline CDR1 and CDR2 sequences are SGHNT and YYREEE (reference sequence). The CDR3 DNA reads as TGTGCCAGCAGCTTGGCGGGAGGGAAACGCGAGCAGTACTTC. Protein product: CASSLAGGKREQYF.